This entry describes one T cell receptor (beta chain). The V end lost 1 base, the J end lost 0 bases, and 5 bases lay between the germline ends. Germline V lookup: CDR1 SGHDT, CDR2 YYEEEE. The CDR3 length is 13 residues. Profiling relied on immunoSEQ multiplex PCR, and the TCRdb table lists in-frame clones only, not all of them. The sample shows tens of thousands of clones, about 90% of them seen only once. This entry is derived from a study of control samples from healthy donors and cancer patients. This TCR derives from a woman aged 55 to 70 with head and neck cancer. Sequenced: PBMCs. The chain carries TRBV5-6 and TRBJ2-7; no reliable D call. The CDR3 is CASSLLSSYEQYF. DNA for the CDR3: TGTGCCAGCAGCTTGCTTAGCTCCTACGAGCAGTACTTC.